The entry below describes one TCR beta chain. Its antigen is currently unknown. This sample is part of a study of shared clonotypes between healthy human individuals. General study findings and limits: With few donors, the genetic and exposure-history diversity represented was limited.

The CDR3 is made up of 15 amino acids. Germline trimming cut 0 bases from V and 7 bases from J; bases unmatched to any gene: 2. The germline gives CDR1 SEHNR, CDR2 FQNEAQ (reference sequence). The DNA input per sorted-subset replicate PCR was about 220 ng, corresponding to 25,000 to 30,000 T cell genomes. Sequencing was performed with immunoSEQ multiplex PCR; in TCRdb, only in-frame clones are kept and a portion is missing. The sample gives millions of clones, more than 80% of which show up once; about 0.13% is in the top ten. The rearrangement uses TRBV7-9 and TRBJ2-1, with 11 bases aligning to TRBD1. The clonotype comes from a man aged 18 to 35 in good health. Sequenced sample: naive CD4+ T cells sorted from blood. Described subset: CD45RA+ positively selected. The CDR3 spells CASSLAGTGGNEQFF. CDR3 sequence (DNA): TGTGCCAGCAGCTTAGCGGGGACAGGGGGTAATGAGCAGTTCTTC.